One T cell receptor beta chain is described in this entry. Its cognate antigen has yet to be identified. There are no base qualities to consult, and no much larger clone falls within one base. This entry comes from a study of cytomegalovirus exposure and HLA in healthy donors listed by TCRdb under 2017. At the level of the whole study: In an earlier analysis of around 540 of the donors, 250 to 350 Gb of sequence data and 100 million or so unique TCR beta sequences from roughly 190 million T cells were reported. Roughly 300 gigabases of sequencing data and 91 million or so unique TCR sequences made up an early release that covered around 640 HLA-typed donors. Among the roughly 400 genotyped donors, about 85% belonged to the genetic ancestry cluster associated with self-reported Caucasian donors. The aim of the study was to test whether cataloging public T cell receptors could identify signatures of past pathogen exposure. Using immunosequencing, the study profiled T cell repertoires from some 670 subjects and related those repertoires to cytomegalovirus serostatus. In addition to the first cohort of around 670 subjects, a separate validation cohort of approximately 130 different subjects was used. To predict cytomegalovirus infection status, the study combined high-throughput TCR immunosequencing, statistical association of individual TCRs with disease status, and machine learning. To study patterns of TCR occurrence, a later analysis re-analyzed previously published TCR beta repertoires from around 700 donors and added high-resolution HLA genotyping. Rather than drawing on any new phenotypic data, the later analysis identified candidate immune exposures from TCR beta sequences and the way those sequences occurred across donors. In an earlier analysis of about 590 of the donors, high-throughput TCR beta sequencing was used to judge whether each TCR beta V gene segment behaved as functional or pseudogenic. Donor age, sex, ethnicity and CMV serostatus were collected together with the repertoire data. A later genetic analysis took genome-wide SNP genotypes for about three fifths of the roughly 700 donors and used that subset as a discovery cohort. Every repertoire in the discovery cohort had been generated on one and the same sequencing platform. HLA typing included class I and class II loci at four-digit resolution. The number of typed donors differed by locus: about 620-640 for A, B, C, DRB1 and DQB1; roughly 510 for DQA1; 600 to 610 for DPA1; and around 450 for DPB1. A handful of DR-DQ haplotypes were handled as single units for association and clustering because linkage in the cohort was strong. Among roughly 400 genotyped donors of the cohort, an average of roughly 230,000 unique TCR beta nucleotide sequences was sequenced per donor, of which about 18% were non-productive. Paper-wide results and their limitations: A later analysis associated about 17,000 TCR beta sequences with specific HLA alleles at a false discovery rate of 0.05. When HLA alleles, especially DR and DQ, strongly co-occurred, TCR associations were difficult to assign to individual alleles. V-gene and J-gene trimming of TCR beta chains was associated with a missense DCLRE1C variant in a later genetic analysis, and the association was replicated in an independent cohort. Roughly uniform sequencing depth across donors was assumed in presence/absence analyses, although this assumption may not hold. In this cohort, only TCR beta chains were sequenced, and detectable features were limited by the absence of alpha or paired-chain data. A further reported finding was that TCR beta sequences accurately predicted the HLA-A and HLA-B alleles for most subjects in the first cohort. In a later analysis, several top co-occurrence clusters were reported to appear linked to parvovirus B19, influenza, CMV and Epstein-Barr virus. Compared with the approximately 710-donor mean, donors in an Asian-associated ancestry cluster had fewer N-insertions in productive TCRs, according to a later genetic analysis. Linkage disequilibrium might explain the correlated functional status among segregating V segments, but an unknown experimental factor could not be excluded. In a later analysis, most CMV-associated TCR beta chains were found to appear HLA-restricted, with HLA associations seemingly driven largely by CMV exposure. Because the 87-base-pair reads could not distinguish some IMGT-functional V segments, including TRBV6-2 and TRBV6-3, those segments were excluded. Across donors, most TCR sequences were observed very rarely, whereas some public TCRs were present in many individuals. A few of the identified cytomegalovirus-associated TCR beta chains were confirmed in vitro to be specific for cytomegalovirus antigens. The authors suggested that the approach could potentially be generalized to other disease states and immunological phenotypes. The study gave a list of under 200 TCR beta chains associated with cytomegalovirus. A cluster of highly shared sequence variants was judged likely to represent a technical artifact of the sequencing pipeline. Because counts were too low, approximately 18 rarely observed V segments, including chromosome 9 orphons, were excluded from the earlier analysis of some 590 of the donors. Because some donors lacked HLA typing at each locus, the association tests relied only on the typed subset. Immune exposure information for the cohort was limited to CMV serostatus. In an earlier analysis of fewer than 700 of the donors, most TCR beta V segments appeared in productive rearrangements about 90% or about 30% of the time, broadly matching IMGT annotations. According to a later analysis, TCR association rates differed among HLA loci, with DRB1 alleles showing the most associated TCRs and HLA-C alleles showing the fewest. The classifier was reported to diagnose cytomegalovirus status with high specificity and sensitivity in both the original cohort and the validation cohort. In a later analysis, HLA-associated TCR beta chains were found to be more clonally expanded and to have lower generation probabilities than equally common non-associated chains.

In total, fewer than 750 healthy bone marrow donors made up the cohort. At the time of sampling, all cohort members were nominally healthy, though unrecorded immune exposures were likely present. The donor tested CMV seronegative, placing the donor among the 300 to 400 seronegative members of the cohort. Each donor provided a peripheral blood sample, and peripheral blood mononuclear cells were used for TCR beta sequencing. The Qiagen DNeasy Blood Extraction Kit was used to extract genomic DNA from the blood cell samples. Library construction relied on the immunoSEQ multiplex PCR assay. For the multiplex PCR, a mixture combining 60 forward primers for TCR Vbeta segments and 13 reverse primers for TCR Jbeta segments was used. Amplification of the CDR3 region of rearranged TCR beta genes was performed with a multiplex PCR assay on genomic DNA. Amplified TCR beta libraries were sequenced as 87-base-pair reads on the Illumina HiSeq System. Under the source paper's analysis protocol: A later analysis counted some 80 million unique TCR beta chains across the approximately 700 repertoires, and roughly 9.9 million of these chains were shared by at least two donors. To remove PCR and sequencing errors, raw reads were error-corrected and collapsed into unique sequences using a nearest-neighbor algorithm that merged closely related sequences. CDR3 sequences were aligned to IMGT reference sequences to assign V, D and J gene segments. Each retained sequence needed at least a six-nucleotide match to both a V gene segment and a J gene segment. Rearrangements were called productive when the CDR3 lacked stop codons and stayed in frame with V and J; all others were non-productive. Following IMGT convention, CDR3 was defined as the stretch from the second conserved V-encoded cysteine up to the conserved J-encoded phenylalanine. In an earlier analysis of roughly 580 of the donors, sequences lacking an unambiguous match to a single V gene segment were excluded. In an earlier analysis of some 590 of the donors, a V segment was called functional when productive rearrangements were above 56.7%, and segregating when the standard deviation between donors exceeded 5%. A statistical classification framework was built to diagnose cytomegalovirus status from the catalog of TCR beta chain sequences. A later analysis assigned V and J genes by comparing TCR nucleotide sequences with IMGT/GENE-DB human TR gene sequences. In a later analysis, CDR3 sequences and most-parsimonious VDJ recombination scenarios were assigned using the TCRdist pipeline. In a later analysis, every TCR beta chain was defined by the combination of its CDR3 amino acid sequence and its V-gene family, and reads without a unique V-gene family were dropped. In a later analysis, fewer than 650 highly shared, low-generation-probability nucleotide sequences were removed to address suspected cross-contamination and a sequencing artifact. In a later analysis, a clonal expansion index for each public chain was calculated from normalized within-repertoire ranks of inferred template counts. A later analysis computed generation probabilities with a VDJ recombination model fitted to out-of-frame rearrangements, and checked the results against IGoR. In a later analysis, hypergeometric tests were used to score TCR-TCR, TCR-HLA and TCR-CMV co-occurrence, with a repertoire-size bias correction applied to TCR pairs. False discovery rates were estimated in a later analysis by permuting HLA or CMV assignments 20 times. In a later analysis, co-occurring TCRs were grouped using DBSCAN, and TCRdist sequence similarity was added for clustering within HLA-allele-positive subsets. For co-occurrence clustering, repertoires with fewer than 30,000 or more than 120,000 public chains were excluded, along with four or five repertoires with anomalous nucleotide sharing. Here the immuneACCESS table is served through TCRdb, limited to in-frame sequences with V and J called. Missing clones are a known gap in these copies; in checked studies unresolved V genes cover under half, and the rest lacks a known reason. V and J calls and clone size are copied from that table; D and trimming were computed from the DNA. This sample is represented by 150,000 to 200,000 clones; 70% to 80% of them were singletons. The top ten clonotypes cover 1.5% to 2% of the sample.

Trimming at the junction amounts to 5 bases on V and 0 bases on J, and the germline ends lie 16 bases apart. The CDR3 runs 16 residues from the cysteine to the phenylalanine. CDR3 DNA only is kept here, 48 bases in frame from base 1. The germline V gene specifies SGHVS as CDR1 and FQNEAQ as CDR2. The chain uses TRBV7-8 and TRBJ1-2; a weak D assignment points to TRBD1 (5 bases agree). The sequenced sample consisted of PBMCs. The receptor was isolated from a woman aged 45-65 years in good health and CMV-seronegative. The CDR3 has the sequence CASSHIPGNSNYGYTF. In nucleotides, the sequence is TGTGCCAGCAGCCATATTCCAGGGAATTCTAACTATGGCTACACCTTC.